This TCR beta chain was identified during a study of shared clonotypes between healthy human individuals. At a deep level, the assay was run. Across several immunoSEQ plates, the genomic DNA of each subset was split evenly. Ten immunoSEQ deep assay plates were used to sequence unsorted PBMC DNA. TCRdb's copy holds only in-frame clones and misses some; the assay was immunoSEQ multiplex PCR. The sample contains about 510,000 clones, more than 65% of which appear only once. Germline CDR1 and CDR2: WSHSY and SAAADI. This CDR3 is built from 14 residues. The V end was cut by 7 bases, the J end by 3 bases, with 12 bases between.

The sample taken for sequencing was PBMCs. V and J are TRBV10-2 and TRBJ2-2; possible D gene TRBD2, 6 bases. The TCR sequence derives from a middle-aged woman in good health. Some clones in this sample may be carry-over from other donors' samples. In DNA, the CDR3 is TGCGCCAGCAACGAGGGACTTTACACCGGGGAGCTGTTTTTT. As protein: CASNEGLYTGELFF.